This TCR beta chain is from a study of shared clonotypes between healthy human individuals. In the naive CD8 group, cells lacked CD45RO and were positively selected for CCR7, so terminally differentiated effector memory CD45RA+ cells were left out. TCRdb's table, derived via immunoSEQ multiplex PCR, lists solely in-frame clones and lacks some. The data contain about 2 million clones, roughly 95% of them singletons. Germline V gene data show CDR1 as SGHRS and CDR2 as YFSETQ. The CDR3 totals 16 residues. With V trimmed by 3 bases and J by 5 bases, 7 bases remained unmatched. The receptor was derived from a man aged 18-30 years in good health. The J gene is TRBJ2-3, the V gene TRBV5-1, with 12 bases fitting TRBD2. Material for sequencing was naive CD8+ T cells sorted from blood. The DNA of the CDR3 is TGCGCCAGCAGCTATCTAGCGGGGGGGCCTTTAGATACGCAGTATTTT. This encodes CASSYLAGGPLDTQYF.